This passage covers 23 T cell receptor beta chains from one sample sequenced in a study of neurological immune-mediated disorders. Each CDR3 protein gets one entry after TCRdb re-called the 5' RACE reads with MiXCR. The profile shows roughly 50,000 distinct CDR3 sequences, approximately 11% of them singletons. As for time point: longitudinal time-point 3. Sequencing was performed on PBMCs. These receptor sequences come from a male donor with HTLV-1-associated myelopathy (HAM/TSP).

This clonotype was seen many times. This chain links TRBV5-1 with TRBJ2-7; D may correspond to TRBD1 or TRBD2 (5 bases each). V dropped 4 bases and J dropped 0 bases, with 14 bases sitting between them. Germline V CDR1 and CDR2: SGHRS, YFSETQ. CDR3 length: 15 residues. The CDR3 region has the DNA TGCGCCAGCAGCACCGGGACGGTGTTCTCCTACGAGCAGTACTTC. Translation gives CASSTGTVFSYEQYF.

This clonotype was detected many times. The chain employs TRBV9 and TRBJ2-7, with 8 bases that match TRBD1. Germline CDR1 reads SGDLS; CDR2 reads YYNGEE. Trimming at V came to 6 bases and at J to 2 bases, leaving 7 bases not matched to a gene. This CDR3 spans 14 amino acids. The CDR3 sequence: CASNIQGGAYEQYF. The CDR3 DNA reads TGTGCCAGCAATATACAGGGGGGAGCCTACGAGCAGTACTTC.

The rearrangement uses TRBV5-1 and TRBJ1-1; tentative D call: TRBD1 (5 bases). Germline CDR1 reads SGHRS; CDR2 reads YFSETQ. The germline V and J ends were trimmed by 5 bases and 1 base, with 15 bases remaining between them. This CDR3 comprises 15 residues. The CDR3 bases are TGCGCCAGCAGTCGTAAGGGACTGGCGAACACTGAAGCTTTCTTT. Protein product: CASSRKGLANTEAFF.

In its sample, this clonotype was seen many times. The genes are TRBV6-5 and TRBJ1-2; TRBD1 is a possible D gene (5 bases). The CDR3 sequence is 14 residues long. V lost 0 bases and J 5 bases, leaving 10 bases between the germline ends. Germline CDR1 and CDR2: MNHEY and SVGAGI. CDR3: CASSYSGREYGYTF. The CDR3 DNA reads TGTGCCAGCAGTTACTCGGGCAGGGAATATGGCTACACCTTC.

The chain joins TRBV27 to TRBJ2-1; D may correspond to TRBD1 or TRBD2 (5 bases each). Deletions cut 1 base from V and 10 bases from J, with 5 bases between. The CDR3 has 11 residues. Germline CDR1 and CDR2: MNHEY and SMNVEV (reference sequence). The DNA of the CDR3 is TGTGCCAGCAGTTTATGGGGGGAGCAGTTCTTC. Its protein product is CASSLWGEQFF.

This clonotype was observed at least ten times. This rearrangement joins TRBV7-8 to TRBJ2-1, with D possibly being TRBD2 (7 bases). CDR3 length: 15 amino acids. Germline CDR1 and CDR2: SGHVS and FQNEAQ. Trimming took off 7 bases at V and 0 bases at J, with 13 bases between the two ends. In DNA form, the CDR3 reads TGTGCCAGCATCCGAGGGGGGGGCTCCTACAATGAGCAGTTCTTC. Translating it yields CASIRGGGSYNEQFF.

This clonotype was observed a single time. The V and J genes are TRBV3-1 and TRBJ2-2; maybe TRBD1 (6 bases). V lost 7 bases to trimming and J lost 9 bases, with 21 bases between them. The CDR3 sequence is 15 residues long. CDR1 is LGHDT and CDR2 is YNNKEL in the germline V gene (reference sequence). The CDR3 region is CASNRRQGLGRELFF. The CDR3 coding sequence is TGTGCCAGCAATCGGCGTCAGGGGCTTGGCCGGGAGCTGTTTTTT.

This clonotype was seen ten or more times. The chain carries TRBV12-3 or TRBV12-4 and TRBJ2-3, with 14 bases matching TRBD2. The junction had 6 bases not matched to a gene; V was cut back by 2 bases and J by 2 bases. This CDR3 has 18 amino acids. CDR3 amino acids: CASSLRLAGGRFTDTQYF. The CDR3, as DNA: TGTGCCAGCAGTTTACGACTAGCGGGGGGGCGTTTCACAGATACGCAGTATTTT.

The V gene is TRBV20-1, the J gene TRBJ2-7; perhaps D is TRBD1 or TRBD2 (5 bases each). This CDR3 spans 14 amino acids. CDR1 and CDR2 from the germline V gene are DFQATT and SNEGSKA (reference sequence). Trimming stripped 0 bases from V and 7 bases from J, with 16 bases between. CDR3 coding DNA: TGCAGTGCTAGAGACGCCGCCAGGGCGGGTGAGCAGTACTTC. Amino acid sequence: CSARDAARAGEQYF.

This clonotype was seen many times. J is TRBJ2-7 and V is TRBV20-1, with TRBD2 matching over 7 bases. V dropped 6 bases and J dropped 3; count of bases not matched to a gene: 8. The CDR3 runs 13 residues. The germline V gene encodes CDR1 DFQATT and CDR2 SNEGSKA (reference sequence). Here the CDR3 DNA reads TGCAGTGCCCGGGAGGACACAGTCTACGAGCAGTACTTC. Encoded protein: CSAREDTVYEQYF.

The V and J genes are TRBV20-1 and TRBJ2-7, with TRBD2 identical over 8 bases. The CDR3 runs 14 residues. Germline V gene lookup returns CDR1 DFQATT and CDR2 SNEGSKA (reference sequence). Trimming at V came to 0 bases and at J to 3 bases, leaving 4 bases not matched to a gene. This CDR3 reads CSARDRTSFYEQYF. The CDR3 DNA is TGCAGTGCTAGAGATCGGACTAGCTTCTACGAGCAGTACTTC.

J is TRBJ2-1 and V is TRBV7-3, with D possibly TRBD2 on 5 matching bases. V lost 5 bases to trimming and J lost 1 base, with 12 bases between them. Germline assignment: CDR1 SGHTA and CDR2 FQGTGA. The CDR3 has 15 amino acids. The CDR3 is CASSQDLASYNEQFF. CDR3 DNA sequence: TGTGCCAGCAGCCAGGACCTAGCATCCTACAATGAGCAGTTCTTC.

This clonotype was counted at least ten times. The chain employs TRBV6-5 and TRBJ1-3; the D gene is possibly TRBD1 (5 bases). CDR3 length equals 14 residues. Germline V gives CDR1 MNHEY, CDR2 SVGAGI. The ends were cut back, 4 bases at V and 7 bases at J, with 14 bases in the middle. Here the CDR3 reads CASSSQASLNTIYF. CDR3 DNA: TGTGCCAGCAGTTCACAGGCTAGTTTGAACACCATATATTTT.

In this sample, this clonotype turned up many times. The CDR3 here is CASSYSISGSRTEAFF. CDR3 sequence (DNA): TGTGCCAGCAGTTACTCGATATCCGGATCCCGAACTGAAGCTTTCTTT. V and J are TRBV6-5 and TRBJ1-1; D gene unclear. The V end was cut by 0 bases, the J end by 5 bases, with 16 bases between. Germline V gene data show CDR1 as MNHEY and CDR2 as SVGAGI. This CDR3 is 16 amino acids long.

In this sample, this clonotype turned up many times. CDR3 nucleotide sequence: TGTGCCAGCAGCCTACCAAGTGGGAACGGCTACACCTTC. Protein product: CASSLPSGNGYTF. The V call is TRBV5-8, the J call TRBJ1-2; unclear D gene. The CDR3 sequence is 13 residues long. Germline CDR1 and CDR2: SGHTS and YDEGEE. V shed 4 bases and J shed 8 bases, with 15 bases lying between them. The full variable domain, in which reference TRBV5-8 and TRBJ1-2 provide the parts outside the CDR3, is EAGVTQSPTHLIKTRGQQATLRCSPISGHTSVYWYQQALGLGLQFLLWYDEGEERNRGNFPPRFSGRQFPNYSSELNVNALELEDSALYLCASSLPSGNGYTFGSGTRLTVV.

This clonotype was detected ten times or more. This chain links TRBV12-3 or TRBV12-4 with TRBJ2-3; no reliable D call. The CDR3 is made up of 11 amino acids. V dropped 3 bases and J dropped 5 bases, with 3 bases sitting between them. The CDR3 region has the DNA TGTGCCAGCAGTTTTGGAGATACGCAGTATTTT. This codes for CASSFGDTQYF.

This clonotype has at least ten counts. J is TRBJ2-1 and V is TRBV20-1; D call uncertain. Germline V gene lookup returns CDR1 DFQATT and CDR2 SNEGSKA (reference sequence). The CDR3 is 13 residues long. Trimming took 3 bases from V and 3 from J, leaving 9 bases between them. The CDR3 here is CSASDTFYNEQFF. The CDR3 DNA sequence: TGCAGTGCTAGCGACACCTTCTACAATGAGCAGTTCTTC.

The V call is TRBV20-1, the J call TRBJ1-1, with D tentatively TRBD1 (6 bases). The CDR3 is 12 amino acids. Between the trimmed V and J ends, which lost 4 bases and 4 bases, there was a span of 10 bases. Germline V gives CDR1 DFQATT, CDR2 SNEGSKA (reference sequence). The CDR3 coding sequence is TGCAGTGCTATCCCGGGGGCCACTGAAGCTTTCTTT. Protein sequence: CSAIPGATEAFF.

This clonotype was recorded at least ten times. The V call is TRBV5-1, the J call TRBJ2-3; D uncertain. Deletions cut 0 bases from V and 7 bases from J, with 12 bases between. The CDR3 totals 14 residues. Germline V gene lookup returns CDR1 SGHRS and CDR2 YFSETQ. This CDR3 reads CASSLVGQTYTQYF. The CDR3 DNA reads as TGCGCCAGCAGCTTGGTGGGCCAAACATATACGCAGTATTTT.

This clonotype was seen a handful of times. The chain is built from TRBV27 and TRBJ2-3; TRBD1 agrees at 10 bases. Germline assignment: CDR1 MNHEY and CDR2 SMNVEV (reference sequence). V was clipped by 10 bases and J by 4 bases; unmatched bases: 11. This CDR3 is built from 15 residues. The chain's CDR3 is CATLPGQGFSDTQYF. CDR3 bases: TGTGCCACCTTACCGGGACAGGGGTTTTCAGATACGCAGTATTTT.

Many counts were recorded for this clonotype. The V call is TRBV5-1, the J call TRBJ2-1; a possible D gene is TRBD1 (5 bases). This CDR3 comprises 16 residues. Germline V lookup: CDR1 SGHRS, CDR2 YFSETQ. With 2 bases removed from V and 0 bases from J, the gap between germline ends came to 12 bases. CDR3 DNA sequence: TGCGCCAGCAGCTTTTCCCCCCAGGGCTCCTACAATGAGCAGTTCTTC. This translates into CASSFSPQGSYNEQFF.

On this clonotype: Just one base apart from a much larger clone, this may be a read error. The CDR3 reads CASSLTGQDNTDTQYF. The CDR3 nucleotides read TGTGCCAGCAGCTTGACAGGACAGGACAACACAGATACGCAGTATTTT. The V gene is TRBV5-6, the J gene TRBJ2-3, with 7 positions matching TRBD1. The V segment lost 1 base and the J segment 2 bases; nucleotides outside the gene matches: 7. The CDR3 runs 16 residues. The germline gives CDR1 SGHDT, CDR2 YYEEEE.

This clonotype occurred many times. This chain joins TRBV20-1 and TRBJ2-7, with D perhaps matching TRBD1 or TRBD2 (5 bases each). The germline gives CDR1 DFQATT, CDR2 SNEGSKA (reference sequence). The CDR3 totals 14 residues. The V gene lost 0 bases and the J gene lost 4 bases, with 13 bases spanning the gap. In nucleotides, the CDR3 is TGCAGTGCTAGAGATCCGCAGAGGGGTTACGAGCAGTACTTC. Translating it yields CSARDPQRGYEQYF.